These T cell receptor beta chains were read from a single sample in a study of blood T cell repertoires in COVID-19. Sequencing used immunoSEQ multiplex PCR; TCRdb keeps in-frame clones, though not all of them. Altogether 90,000 to 120,000 clones are present, about 88% being singletons, with the ten largest covering more than 2%. Sequenced input: peripheral blood. These receptors all stem from a human donor in a cohort sampled during active COVID-19. Each CDR3 is given with its conserved first and last residue. D genes are given only for firm matches. Clone size is shown for a subset of rows, as once, few, many or a class of expanded clone.

clone_size	v_call	d_call	j_call	cdr3_aa	cdr3_nt
few	TRBV10-3	NA	TRBJ1-1	CAISGGNTEAFF	TGTGCCATCAGTGGCGGTAACACTGAAGCTTTCTTT
NA	TRBV28	TRBD1	TRBJ2-7	CASSFVGQGSYEQYF	TGTGCCAGCAGTTTCGTGGGACAGGGGTCCTACGAGCAGTACTTC
NA	TRBV3-1/TRBV3-2	NA	TRBJ1-1	CASSQVSNTEAFF	TGTGCCAGCAGCCAAGTCAGTAACACTGAAGCTTTCTTT
few	TRBV28	NA	TRBJ2-7	CASSEGYSSGGTPEGQYF	TGTGCCAGCAGTGAGGGATACTCGAGTGGGGGGACCCCTGAGGGGCAGTACTTC
NA	TRBV2	NA	TRBJ2-2	CASSVFDGGEFTGELFF	TGTGCCAGCAGTGTTTTCGATGGAGGGGAATTCACCGGGGAGCTGTTTTTT
NA	TRBV20-1	NA	TRBJ2-7	CSASIPGEAYEQYF	TGCAGTGCTAGTATCCCCGGGGAGGCCTACGAGCAGTACTTC
many	TRBV4-1	TRBD1	TRBJ1-5	CASSQGGQGYQPQHF	TGCGCCAGCAGCCAAGGGGGACAGGGCTATCAGCCCCAGCATTTT
NA	TRBV7-3	NA	TRBJ2-1	CASSLQASSLRDEQFF	TGTGCCAGCAGCTTACAGGCTAGCTCCCTTCGGGATGAGCAGTTCTTC
NA	TRBV28	NA	TRBJ1-1	CASSQRSLGNTEAFF	TGTGCCAGCAGCCAACGGTCACTAGGGAACACTGAAGCTTTCTTT
NA	TRBV5-1	NA	TRBJ2-3	CASSLPAITDTQYF	TGCGCCAGCAGCCTACCAGCGATCACAGATACGCAGTATTTT